This T cell receptor (beta chain) was documented in a study of chemoradiotherapy in HPV16-positive cancers. Findings and limits, study-wide: HPV-responsive T-cell expansion during chemoradiotherapy was linked to improved recurrence-free survival in HPV16-positive patients. During treatment, candidate HPV-specific clones and E7-related motifs expanded in tumor.

There are 15 residues in the CDR3. The J segment lost 4 bases and the V segment lost 6 bases, leaving 9 bases of the junction unmatched. Germline CDR1 SQVTM, CDR2 ANQGSEA. Using immunoSEQ multiplex PCR, the repertoire was profiled, and TCRdb retains in-frame clones only, with some absent. The table records about 14,000 clones, approximately 74% of them present only once. As to this clone: What it binds is not known.

This sequence joins TRBV29-1 and TRBJ2-2, with 9 bases identical to TRBD1. This material was acquired from a patient who underwent chemoradiotherapy. This sequence was found in a human donor with HPV-associated anogenital cancer. The CDR3 reads CSVGSGTGITGELFF. In DNA form, the CDR3 reads TGCAGCGTCGGTTCCGGGACAGGGATCACCGGGGAGCTGTTTTTT.